These 11 T cell receptor beta chains share one sample of origin, sequenced in a study of blood T cell repertoires in COVID-19. This table comes from immunoSEQ multiplex PCR, and its TCRdb copy is limited to in-frame clones, with some not included. The sample consists of 35,000 to 40,000 clones, around nine tenths of them appearing once. Source material: peripheral blood. These receptors all come from a man in his 60s with active COVID-19.

The J gene is TRBJ1-1, the V gene TRBV7-3; TRBD1 matches 9 bases. Germline values: CDR1 SGHTA, CDR2 FQGTGA. Trimming removed 6 bases from V and 7 bases from J; junction bases left unmatched: 6. The CDR3 is 13 residues long. The CDR3 region is CASSRDREDEAFF. The CDR3 DNA follows: TGTGCCAGCAGTCGGGACAGGGAAGATGAAGCTTTCTTT.

The chain couples TRBV9 to TRBJ2-5; 12 nucleotides match TRBD2. The CDR3 has 18 amino acids. J lost 1 base, V lost 2 bases, and 9 bases had no gene match. The germline CDR1 and CDR2 sequences are SGDLS and YYNGEE. CDR3 amino acids: CASSVGFGLAGTQETQYF. Written as DNA, the CDR3 is TGTGCCAGCAGCGTTGGGTTCGGACTAGCGGGAACCCAAGAGACCCAGTACTTC.

This clone is categorized as medium-sized. The chain couples TRBV27 to TRBJ2-7, with TRBD1 matching over 9 bases. This CDR3 has 16 residues. V was clipped by 0 bases and J by 0 bases; unmatched bases: 3. Germline CDR1 and CDR2: MNHEY and SMNVEV (reference sequence). The CDR3 coding sequence is TGTGCCAGCAGTTTATCCTGGGACAGGGCCTCCTACGAGCAGTACTTC. This gives the protein CASSLSWDRASYEQYF.

The V gene is TRBV6-5, the J gene TRBJ2-5; tentative D call: TRBD1 (5 bases). Trimming removed 6 bases at V and 3 bases at J, with 14 bases between. Germline lookup yields CDR1 MNHEY and CDR2 SVGAGI. The CDR3 sequence is 14 residues long. CDR3 amino acids: CASRAPTAKETQYF. The DNA of the CDR3 is TGTGCCAGCAGGGCCCCGACAGCTAAAGAGACCCAGTACTTC.

The V and J genes are TRBV5-1 and TRBJ2-2; 7 bases are a match to TRBD2. Germline values: CDR1 SGHRS, CDR2 YFSETQ. The CDR3 has 15 residues. With 2 bases clipped from V and 0 bases from J, the junction kept 1 base outside the gene matches. CDR3 amino acids: CASSFSGANTGELFF. The CDR3 DNA is TGCGCCAGCAGCTTCAGCGGGGCGAACACCGGGGAGCTGTTTTTT.

The chain uses TRBV5-7 and TRBJ2-1; 9 bases match TRBD2. TRBV5-7 is marked as an open reading frame, function uncertain. There are 16 residues in the CDR3. V trimming: 2 bases; J trimming: 10 bases; junction bases outside the gene matches: 13. CDR3 coding DNA: TGTGCCAGCAGCTTAAAGACTAGCGGTACGGGGACGGAGCAGTTCTTC. Amino acid sequence: CASSLKTSGTGTEQFF.

The rearrangement uses TRBV6-2 or TRBV6-3 and TRBJ2-2; tentative D call: TRBD2 (6 bases). The CDR3 is 14 residues long. CDR1 is MNHEY and CDR2 is SVGEGT in the germline V gene. Trimming removed 6 bases at V and 6 bases at J, with 14 bases between. The CDR3 bases are TGTGCCAGCAGCATAGCGGTTGGGGCCGGGGAGCTGTTTTTT. It yields the protein CASSIAVGAGELFF.

The J gene is TRBJ1-1, the V gene TRBV19, with no clear D. The V gene's germline CDR1 is LNHDA and CDR2 SQIVND (reference sequence). This CDR3 is built from 13 residues. V shed 4 bases and J shed 4 bases, with 10 bases lying between them. DNA of the CDR3: TGTGCCAGTAGTAGTACTGAATCCACTGAAGCTTTCTTT. It yields the protein CASSSTESTEAFF.

The chain has TRBV6-1 and TRBJ2-3; possibly TRBD1 for D (5 bases). V dropped 2 bases and J dropped 4 bases, with 7 bases sitting between them. The CDR3 has 13 residues. Germline CDR1 is MNHNS and CDR2 is SASEGT. In nucleotides, the CDR3 is TGTGCCAGCAGTGAACAGGGCCCAGATACGCAGTATTTT. Its translation is CASSEQGPDTQYF.

The gene calls are TRBV6-5 and TRBJ2-1, with 8 bases fitting TRBD1. Germline CDR1 is MNHEY and CDR2 is SVGAGI. After removal of 6 bases from V and 4 bases from J, the junction contained 5 bases not matched to a gene. The CDR3 runs 14 residues. CDR3 nucleotides: TGTGCCAGCAGGACGGGACAGGATTACAATGAGCAGTTCTTC. This gives the protein CASRTGQDYNEQFF.

The V gene is TRBV3-1 (or the pseudogene TRBV3-2), the J gene TRBJ2-7, with TRBD1 identical over 11 bases. Per germline, CDR1 LGHDT and CDR2 YNNKEL (reference sequence). Germline trimming cut 4 bases from V and 5 bases from J; bases unmatched to any gene: 4. This CDR3 is 14 amino acids long. CDR3 sequence reads: CASSRDRGNDEQYF. The CDR3 DNA sequence: TGTGCCAGCAGCCGGGACAGGGGGAACGACGAGCAGTACTTC.